This entry lists 25 T cell receptor beta chains sequenced from one sample in a study of blood T cell repertoires in COVID-19 (dated by TCRdb to the early 2020s). The library was built by means of the immunoSEQ multiplex PCR assay. This immuneACCESS table, as held by TCRdb, lists in-frame sequences with V and J called but not all clones. Of the missing ones, under half trace to an unresolved V gene in checked studies; the others have no known cause. A total of around 150,000 clones appear in this sample, over 70% of them only once. In total, the top ten clones hold around 8.7% of the sample. The sample comprised peripheral blood. The origin of the receptors is a man between 50 and 59 years old with active or convalescent COVID-19.

The V gene is TRBV5-1, the J gene TRBJ2-3; 9 bases are shared with TRBD1. The CDR3 is 14 residues long. Germline values: CDR1 SGHRS, CDR2 YFSETQ. Trimming took 6 bases from V and 3 from J; bases not matched to a gene: 5. Here the CDR3 DNA reads TGCGCCAGCACGCGGACAGGGGATACAGATACGCAGTATTTT. It codes for CASTRTGDTDTQYF.

The gene calls are TRBV6-5 and TRBJ1-2; 10 bases are a match to TRBD1. CDR1 and CDR2 (germline): MNHEY, SVGAGI. The length of the CDR3 is 13 residues. Unmatched junction bases numbered 8, after V lost 8 bases and J lost 8 bases. The CDR3 loop is CASGTGDLEGYTF. For the CDR3, the DNA is TGTGCCAGCGGGACAGGGGATTTAGAGGGCTACACCTTC.

The chain joins TRBV7-3 to TRBJ2-1; a weak D match, TRBD2 (5 bases). Trimming shortened V by 5 bases and J by 1 base, and 12 bases separated the two germline ends. CDR1 is SGHTA and CDR2 is FQGTGA in the germline V gene. The CDR3 loop spans 15 amino acids. CDR3 nucleotide sequence: TGTGCCAGCAGCCCTATGAGCGGTTCCTACAATGAGCAGTTCTTC. This sequence encodes CASSPMSGSYNEQFF.

This chain connects TRBV10-3 to TRBJ1-2; 7 positions match TRBD1. V was pared by 6 bases and J by 0 bases, with 7 bases of the junction left unmatched. Germline CDR1 is ENHRY and CDR2 is SYGVKD. The CDR3 covers 15 residues. Here the CDR3 DNA reads TGTGCCATCAGAGACAGGGACCTAGCTAACTATGGCTACACCTTC. It is translated as CAIRDRDLANYGYTF.

The chain combines TRBV5-1 with TRBJ2-2; D may be TRBD2 (6 bases). CDR3 length equals 14 residues. Germline CDR1 reads SGHRS; CDR2 reads YFSETQ. V lost 4 bases to trimming and J lost 2 bases, with 9 bases between them. In DNA, the CDR3 is TGCGCCAGCAGCAAGGGACTCAACACCGGGGAGCTGTTTTTT. It translates to CASSKGLNTGELFF.

The rearrangement links TRBV21-1 to TRBJ2-7; whether TRBD1, the table's D call, matches the DNA was not checked. TRBV21-1 counts as a pseudogene. The CDR3 covers 15 residues. The DNA of the CDR3 is TGTGCCAGCAGCACTCCGGGACAGCGGATCTACGAGCAGTACTTC. It yields the protein CASSTPGQRIYEQYF.

V is TRBV19 and J is TRBJ2-5; 7 bases fit TRBD1. Trimming took 1 base from V and 1 from J; bases not matched to a gene: 3. Germline-derived CDR1 and CDR2 are LNHDA and SQIVND (reference sequence). This CDR3 is built from 15 residues. The CDR3 loop is CASSIGDSLQETQYF. The CDR3 DNA is TGTGCCAGTAGTATAGGGGACAGTCTCCAAGAGACCCAGTACTTC.

This rearrangement joins TRBV5-1 to TRBJ2-1; 11 nucleotides agree with TRBD2. The germline V gene has CDR1 SGHRS and CDR2 YFSETQ. J was trimmed by 5 bases and V by 4 bases; bases with no gene match: 5. This CDR3 has 15 residues. The CDR3 nucleotides read TGCGCCAGCAGCCCGACTAGCGGGACCAACAATGAGCAGTTCTTC. It translates to CASSPTSGTNNEQFF.

The chain has TRBV7-3 and TRBJ2-5; 11 bases are a match to TRBD2. The CDR3 loop spans 15 amino acids. Germline V gene lookup returns CDR1 SGHTA and CDR2 FQGTGA. The junction had 5 bases not matched to a gene; V was cut back by 4 bases and J by 4 bases. CDR3 residues: CASSYSGRATETQYF. The CDR3 region has the DNA TGTGCCAGCAGCTATAGCGGGAGGGCCACAGAGACCCAGTACTTC.

This clone was counted once. The gene calls are TRBV7-9 and TRBJ2-3; 14 bases are shared with TRBD2. Germline V lookup: CDR1 SEHNR, CDR2 FQNEAQ (reference sequence). This CDR3 has 16 amino acids. Germline trimming cut 5 bases from V and 3 bases from J; bases unmatched to any gene: 4. The chain's CDR3 is CASSQGTSGSTDTQYF. The CDR3 DNA reads as TGTGCCAGCAGCCAAGGGACTAGCGGGAGTACAGATACGCAGTATTTT.

The V call is TRBV10-1, the J call TRBJ2-7; maybe TRBD1 (5 bases). Between the trimmed V and J ends, which lost 0 bases and 5 bases, there was a span of 8 bases. Looked up from germline, CDR1 is WNHNN and CDR2 is SYGVQD (reference sequence). The length of the CDR3 is 13 residues. CDR3 nucleotides: TGCGCCAGCAGTGAGTCGGGGCGGCACGAGCAGTACTTC. It specifies CASSESGRHEQYF.

This CDR3 reads CATSDPDRGEQFF. For the CDR3, the DNA is TGTGCCACCAGTGATCCCGACAGGGGTGAGCAGTTCTTC. The J gene is TRBJ2-1, the V gene TRBV24-1, with TRBD1 matching over 8 bases. The germline CDR1 and CDR2 sequences are KGHDR and SFDVKD. V was pared by 3 bases and J by 9 bases, with 3 bases of the junction left unmatched. This CDR3 contains 13 residues.

The genes are TRBV19 and TRBJ1-5; 10 nucleotides agree with TRBD1. CDR1 and CDR2 from the germline V gene are LNHDA and SQIVND (reference sequence). There are 15 residues in the CDR3. Trimming cost V 0 bases and J 7 bases; bases outside gene matches: 3. In nucleotides, the CDR3 is TGTGCCAGTAGTATAGAGAGGGGACAGGGGCAGCCCCAGCATTTT. This sequence encodes CASSIERGQGQPQHF.

The chain employs TRBV6-5 and TRBJ1-3; 7 positions match TRBD1. CDR3 length equals 15 residues. The germline V gene encodes CDR1 MNHEY and CDR2 SVGAGI. The junction had 6 bases not matched to a gene; V was cut back by 5 bases and J by 2 bases. CDR3 sequence (DNA): TGTGCCAGCAGTCGAGACAGGGAGACTGGAAACACCATATATTTT. Translated: CASSRDRETGNTIYF.

CDR3 residues: CASSSFGTGGAYPEKLFF. The CDR3 DNA reads TGTGCCAGCAGTTCCTTCGGGACAGGGGGCGCTTATCCTGAAAAACTGTTTTTT. The genes are TRBV28 and TRBJ1-4; TRBD1 agrees at 12 bases. From germline, CDR1 is MDHEN and CDR2 SYDVKM. Trimming at V came to 4 bases and at J to 7 bases, leaving 13 bases not matched to a gene. CDR3 length: 18 amino acids. Full variable domain (outside the CDR3, taken from reference TRBV28 and TRBJ1-4): DVKVTQSSRYLVKRTGEKVFLECVQDMDHENMFWYRQDPGLGLRLIYFSYDVKMKEKGDIPEGYSVSREKKERFSLILESASTNQTSMYLCASSSFGTGGAYPEKLFFGSGTQLSVL.

This clone was counted a few times. This chain uses TRBV3-1 (or the pseudogene TRBV3-2) with TRBJ2-7, with D unresolved. This CDR3 is 12 amino acids long. CDR1 is LGHDT, CDR2 YNNKEL, per germline (reference sequence). Trimming cost V 4 bases and J 2 bases, with 6 bases left between them. The chain's CDR3 is CASSRLAYEQYF. In nucleotides, the CDR3 is TGTGCCAGCAGCCGGCTCGCCTACGAGCAGTACTTC.

This clone was found once. The rearrangement uses TRBV6-4 and TRBJ1-1; D call uncertain. The CDR3 runs 14 residues. Trimming shortened V by 4 bases and J by 4 bases, and 13 bases separated the two germline ends. CDR1 and CDR2 from the germline V gene are MRHNA and SNTAGT. CDR3 bases: TGTGCCAGCAGTGGACGACTACTGGGCACTGAAGCTTTCTTT. Translating it yields CASSGRLLGTEAFF.

The genes are TRBV2 and TRBJ2-7; tentative D call: TRBD1 (6 bases). CDR1 is SNHLY, CDR2 FYNNEI, per germline. The CDR3 consists of 13 residues. V shed 10 bases and J shed 0 bases, with 13 bases lying between them. The CDR3: CATRDTSSYEQYF. The CDR3 DNA is TGTGCCACCCGGGACACTAGCTCCTACGAGCAGTACTTC.

The V gene is TRBV3-1 (or the pseudogene TRBV3-2), the J gene TRBJ1-2; 9 nucleotides line up with TRBD1. The V segment lost 2 bases and the J segment 7 bases; nucleotides outside the gene matches: 8. The CDR3 loop spans 15 amino acids. Germline loops: CDR1 LGHDT, CDR2 YNNKEL (reference sequence). The CDR3 sequence is CASSQLLGTGSGYTF. DNA of the CDR3: TGTGCCAGCAGCCAACTTTTGGGGACAGGGAGTGGCTACACCTTC.

This chain links TRBV10-3 with TRBJ2-2; D unresolved. The CDR3 contains 16 residues. Germline-derived CDR1 and CDR2 are ENHRY and SYGVKD. Trimming took off 0 bases at V and 7 bases at J, with 15 bases between the two ends. The CDR3 region is CAISESMYLADGELFF. The CDR3 nucleotides are TGTGCCATCAGTGAGTCGATGTACCTGGCCGACGGGGAGCTGTTTTTT.

The gene calls are TRBV2 and TRBJ2-7; D call uncertain. The germline V and J ends were trimmed by 7 bases and 0 bases, with 10 bases remaining between them. This CDR3 has 13 amino acids. Germline V gene data show CDR1 as SNHLY and CDR2 as FYNNEI. CDR3 loop: CASNVKSSYEQYF. The CDR3 region has the DNA TGTGCCAGCAATGTGAAGAGCTCCTACGAGCAGTACTTC.

The chain couples TRBV9 to TRBJ1-2, with D possibly TRBD1 on 6 matching bases. The CDR3 is 13 amino acids. CDR1 SGDLS and CDR2 YYNGEE come from the germline V gene. V was trimmed by 4 bases and J by 6 bases, leaving 13 bases between them. DNA for the CDR3: TGTGCCAGCAGCCCGGACAGCTTTAATGGCTACACCTTC. Amino acids: CASSPDSFNGYTF.

This clone appeared a few times. This chain connects TRBV10-3 to TRBJ2-5; 10 bases align to TRBD1. Looked up from germline, CDR1 is ENHRY and CDR2 is SYGVKD. V was pared by 8 bases and J by 4 bases, with 7 bases of the junction left unmatched. The CDR3 spans 14 residues. This CDR3 is CAIGGGTGAETQYF. In nucleotides, the CDR3 is TGTGCCATCGGGGGAGGGACAGGGGCAGAGACCCAGTACTTC.

The chain joins TRBV24-1 to TRBJ2-1; TRBD2 aligns across 8 bases. This CDR3 contains 16 residues. Germline values: CDR1 KGHDR, CDR2 SFDVKD. V shed 7 bases and J 6 bases; nucleotides not matched to a gene: 13. The CDR3 region has the DNA TGTGCCACCAGCGGTATAGGGGCGGGGGGAGCCAATGAGCAGTTCTTC. It specifies CATSGIGAGGANEQFF.

The J gene is TRBJ2-1, the V gene TRBV15, with 10 bases that match TRBD1. V was clipped by 0 bases and J by 8 bases; unmatched bases: 7. The germline CDR1 and CDR2 sequences are LNHNV and YYDKDF (reference sequence). This CDR3 is 16 amino acids long. The CDR3 coding sequence is TGTGCCACCAGCAGAGATGGGGGGACAGGGGTGGATGAGCAGTTCTTC. Translating gives CATSRDGGTGVDEQFF.